The 10 T cell receptor beta chains presented below share a single source sample, sequenced in a study of blood T cell repertoires in COVID-19. Using immunoSEQ multiplex PCR, the repertoire was profiled, and TCRdb retains in-frame clones only, with some absent. The sample records 250,000 to 300,000 clones, roughly nine tenths being singletons. Material for sequencing was peripheral blood. These receptors originate from a woman in her twenties or thirties with COVID-19, enrolled during active disease.

The chain has TRBV7-9 and TRBJ2-2; maybe TRBD1 (8 bases). The ends were cut back, 8 bases at V and 1 base at J, with 23 bases in the middle. Per the germline V gene, CDR1 is SEHNR and CDR2 is FQNEAQ (reference sequence). CDR3 length: 18 amino acids. The CDR3 region is CASYWGRDRSLNTGELFF. In DNA, the CDR3 is TGTGCCAGCTATTGGGGGAGGGACAGGTCGCTGAACACCGGGGAGCTGTTTTTT.

The chain links TRBV5-6 to TRBJ1-6; D gene ambiguous. This CDR3 comprises 13 residues. Trimming took 1 base from V and 7 from J, leaving 6 bases between them. Germline values: CDR1 SGHDT, CDR2 YYEEEE. CDR3 amino acids: CASSLSRNSPLHF. In DNA, the CDR3 is TGTGCCAGCAGCTTGTCCCGGAATTCACCCCTCCACTTT. Looking up the rest from reference TRBV5-6 and TRBJ1-6 gives the full variable domain: DAGVTQSPTHLIKTRGQQVTLRCSPKSGHDTVSWYQQALGQGPQFIFQYYEEEERQRGNFPDRFSGHQFPNYSSELNVNALLLGDSALYLCASSLSRNSPLHFGNGTRLTVT.

The chain combines TRBV5-6 with TRBJ1-5; 10 nucleotides align to TRBD1. The junction had 6 bases not matched to a gene; V was cut back by 3 bases and J by 6 bases. Germline V gives CDR1 SGHDT, CDR2 YYEEEE. The CDR3 totals 15 residues. CDR3 coding DNA: TGTGCCAGCAGCTCCGGGACAGGGGTTTTTCAGCCCCAGCATTTT. Protein product: CASSSGTGVFQPQHF.

The rearrangement links TRBV5-5 to TRBJ2-1, with D possibly TRBD1 on 6 matching bases. V was trimmed by 4 bases and J by 8 bases, leaving 10 bases between them. CDR3 length: 12 residues. The germline gives CDR1 SGHKS, CDR2 YYEKEE (reference sequence). CDR3 sequence (DNA): TGTGCCAGCAGCCCAGGGGAGCATGAGCAGTTCTTC. Translating gives CASSPGEHEQFF.

The chain employs TRBV5-1 and TRBJ1-5; D uncertain. The V and J ends lost 0 bases and 7 bases respectively, with 8 bases between them. Germline V lookup: CDR1 SGHRS, CDR2 YFSETQ. This CDR3 contains 13 residues. CDR3 bases: TGCGCCAGCAGCTTGGCCGGGTCCCAGCCCCAGCATTTT. The encoded protein is CASSLAGSQPQHF.

The chain employs TRBV5-4 and TRBJ2-2; the D gene is possibly TRBD2 (7 bases). The germline V gene encodes CDR1 SGHNT and CDR2 YYREEE (reference sequence). V shed 3 bases and J shed 5 bases, with 14 bases lying between them. This CDR3 has 15 residues. The CDR3 sequence is CASSSGGKGTGELFF. The CDR3 coding sequence is TGTGCCAGCAGCTCGGGGGGCAAGGGGACCGGGGAGCTGTTTTTT.

As regards this clone: The same CDR3 arises from other DNA sequences in this sample as well. The chain joins TRBV3-1 (or the pseudogene TRBV3-2) to TRBJ1-1; TRBD1 might be the D (5 bases). Trimming left V 11 bases short and J 4 bases short, with 11 bases between. In germline, CDR1 is LGHDT, CDR2 YNNKEL (reference sequence). The CDR3 runs 11 residues. CDR3 in DNA: TGTGCCGCCCGGGGGGGCACTGAAGCTTTCTTT. Protein: CAARGGTEAFF.

The CDR3 DNA sequence: TGTGCCAGCAGTTCGGCCAGGGCAGTAAACACCATATATTTT. Its translation is CASSSARAVNTIYF. This chain links TRBV6-5 with TRBJ1-3, with D perhaps TRBD1 (5 bases). V gave up 4 bases and J gave up 6 bases, with 13 bases separating them. Germline-derived CDR1 and CDR2 are MNHEY and SVGAGI. CDR3 length: 14 amino acids.

The J gene is TRBJ2-5, the V gene TRBV27, with D possibly matching TRBD2 (5 bases). The CDR3 spans 15 residues. V lost 3 bases and J lost 5, with 16 bases in between. CDR1 is MNHEY and CDR2 is SMNVEV in the germline V gene (reference sequence). For the CDR3, the DNA is TGTGCCAGCAGTTTTTCTGGGAGTTTTGGGGAGACCCAGTACTTC. It encodes CASSFSGSFGETQYF.

The V gene is TRBV5-1, the J gene TRBJ2-7; D possibly corresponds to TRBD1 (6 bases). The CDR3 loop spans 15 amino acids. CDR1 and CDR2 from the germline V gene are SGHRS and YFSETQ. Trimming stripped 4 bases from V and 2 bases from J, with 16 bases between. The CDR3, as DNA: TGCGCCAGCAGCCTAAGGACAGCATCGGCCTACGAGCAGTACTTC. It is translated as CASSLRTASAYEQYF. Filled out from reference TRBV5-1 and TRBJ2-7, the complete variable domain reads KAGVTQTPRYLIKTRGQQVTLSCSPISGHRSVSWYQQTPGQGLQFLFEYFSETQRNKGNFPGRFSGRQFSNSRSEMNVSTLELGDSALYLCASSLRTASAYEQYFGPGTRLTVT.